This T cell receptor (beta chain) was identified during a study of T-cell reconstitution after alpha-beta-depleted transplantation in children. Unique molecular identifiers were incorporated into the prepared TCRbeta library. TCRdb processed the PCR reads anew with MiXCR; each CDR3 protein has one entry. Altogether around 700,000 distinct CDR3 sequences are present, less than 15% being singletons, with the ten largest covering 0.79%. Trimming removed 0 bases at V and 1 base at J, with 18 bases between. The germline gives CDR1 MNHEY, CDR2 SVGAGI. The length of the CDR3 is 18 residues. Comment on this clonotype: Antigen unknown.

General study results and limits: Newly generated T cells supplied most T-cell counts and diversity one year post-transplant.

V usage is TRBV6-5 and J usage is TRBJ1-1; D remains unclear. Sequenced here: PBMCs, sampled before TCRalphabeta/CD19-depleted stem cell transplant. The receptor was isolated from a girl aged 2-10 years with congenital amegakaryocytic thrombocytopenia, due to receive a stem cell transplant. Written as DNA, the CDR3 is TGTGCCAGCAGTTACTCGAAGTCGGGTTCCTTCCCGAACACTGAAGCTTTCTTT. Translating gives CASSYSKSGSFPNTEAFF.